These 18 T cell receptor beta chains originate from one sample sequenced in a study of blood T cell repertoires in COVID-19. Libraries were prepared by immunoSEQ multiplex PCR; TCRdb keeps only in-frame clonotypes and omits some of them. The table has under 200,000 clones, 75% to 85% seen once. The sequencing input was peripheral blood. These receptors all come from a human donor in a cohort sampled during active COVID-19.

The genes are TRBV4-2 and TRBJ1-5; D might be TRBD1 (6 bases). The ends were cut back, 0 bases at V and 7 bases at J, with 13 bases in the middle. The CDR3 spans 15 residues. From germline, CDR1 is LGHNA and CDR2 YNFKEQ. CDR3 sequence (DNA): TGTGCCAGCAGCCAAGATTTACAGGGAAGACAGCCCCAGCATTTT. This gives the protein CASSQDLQGRQPQHF.

This chain uses TRBV10-3 with TRBJ2-7, with TRBD2 matching 7 bases. The CDR3 consists of 11 residues. The J segment lost 13 bases and the V segment lost 5 bases, leaving 8 bases of the junction unmatched. CDR1 ENHRY and CDR2 SYGVKD come from the germline V gene. The chain's CDR3 is CAISWGGITYF. The CDR3 nucleotides are TGTGCCATCAGTTGGGGGGGGATCACATACTTC.

J is TRBJ2-7 and V is TRBV4-1; 10 nucleotides match TRBD1. V was pared by 1 base and J by 6 bases, with 6 bases of the junction left unmatched. CDR1 and CDR2 from the germline V gene are MGHRA and YSYEKL. This CDR3 has 15 amino acids. The CDR3 nucleotides read TGCGCCAGCAGCCAAGTACGGGACAGGGGATCCGAGCAGTACTTC. As protein: CASSQVRDRGSEQYF.

The gene calls are TRBV28 and TRBJ2-7; D gene unclear. In germline, CDR1 is MDHEN, CDR2 SYDVKM. Between the trimmed V and J ends, which lost 10 bases and 1 base, there was a span of 14 bases. The CDR3 contains 13 residues. The CDR3 here is CAIRNRRSYEQYF. The CDR3 DNA reads TGTGCCATCCGAAACCGCAGGTCCTACGAGCAGTACTTC.

This chain links TRBV10-3 with TRBJ2-7, with TRBD2 matching over 7 bases. The germline CDR1 and CDR2 sequences are ENHRY and SYGVKD. Trimming removed 4 bases from V and 0 bases from J; junction bases left unmatched: 6. This CDR3 has 15 residues. The CDR3 reads CAISVGGGASYEQYF. As DNA, the CDR3 is TGTGCCATCAGTGTGGGGGGGGGAGCCTCCTACGAGCAGTACTTC.

In this sample, this clone turned up once. The chain recombines TRBV5-1 with TRBJ2-7, with TRBD1 matching 10 bases. The junction had 9 bases not matched to a gene; V was cut back by 4 bases and J by 5 bases. The CDR3 extends over 15 amino acids. The V gene's germline CDR1 is SGHRS and CDR2 YFSETQ. The DNA for the CDR3 is TGCGCCAGCAGCCCGGGACAGGGGTCCCAGGACGAGCAGTACTTC. Translated: CASSPGQGSQDEQYF.

This clone appeared once. This chain uses TRBV27 with TRBJ2-7; the D gene is possibly TRBD2 (6 bases). V was clipped by 5 bases and J by 2 bases, with 16 bases between them. The CDR3 extends over 15 amino acids. The germline V gene encodes CDR1 MNHEY and CDR2 SMNVEV (reference sequence). CDR3 sequence: CASSPETPGAYEQYF. CDR3 bases: TGTGCCAGCAGTCCAGAAACCCCGGGGGCCTACGAGCAGTACTTC.

The chain carries TRBV4-3 and TRBJ2-7; D might be TRBD1 (6 bases). Trimming shortened V by 0 bases and J by 2 bases, and 8 bases separated the two germline ends. CDR3 length: 14 residues. Germline CDR1 is LGHNA and CDR2 is YSLEER. The CDR3 region is CASSQEGGPYEQYF. The CDR3 nucleotides read TGCGCCAGCAGCCAAGAAGGGGGACCCTACGAGCAGTACTTC.

A single count supports this clone. The chain employs TRBV10-3 and TRBJ2-7; TRBD2 agrees at 13 bases. The length of the CDR3 is 15 residues. With V trimmed by 2 bases and J by 7 bases, 5 bases remained unmatched. Germline loops: CDR1 ENHRY, CDR2 SYGVKD. CDR3 amino acids: CAISETSGRAQEQYF. The CDR3 region has the DNA TGTGCCATCAGTGAGACTAGCGGGAGGGCCCAAGAGCAGTACTTC.

Concerning this clone: At one end the junction does not follow the germline gene, possibly because of a read error. The rearrangement joins TRBV28 to TRBJ2-5, with TRBD2 matching over 16 bases. The CDR3 loop spans 13 amino acids. Looked up from germline, CDR1 is MDHEN and CDR2 is SYDVKM. The CDR3 is CASSPGTSGRGDF. CDR3 nucleotides: TGTGCCAGCAGTCCCGGGACTAGCGGGAGGGGGGACTTC.

For the CDR3, the DNA is TGTGCCAGCAGTCCCCCGGGACTGGAAGATACGCAGTATTTT. This codes for CASSPPGLEDTQYF. The V call is TRBV6-5, the J call TRBJ2-3, with D possibly matching TRBD2 (6 bases). The CDR3 has 14 residues. Germline V gives CDR1 MNHEY, CDR2 SVGAGI. The V gene lost 5 bases and the J gene lost 5 bases, with 14 bases spanning the gap.

Of note for this clone: Other DNA sequences in the same sample also yield this CDR3. The chain recombines TRBV15 with TRBJ1-5; D not resolved. There are 14 residues in the CDR3. Trimming left V 0 bases short and J 1 base short, with 4 bases between. Germline values: CDR1 LNHNV, CDR2 YYDKDF (reference sequence). This chain's CDR3 is CATSRDRSNQPQHF. As DNA, the CDR3 is TGTGCCACCAGCAGAGATCGGAGCAATCAGCCCCAGCATTTT.

This chain links TRBV3-1 (or the pseudogene TRBV3-2) with TRBJ2-7; possible D gene TRBD2, 6 bases. The CDR3 loop spans 15 amino acids. The germline gives CDR1 LGHDT, CDR2 YNNKEL (reference sequence). V lost 0 bases and J lost 3, with 12 bases in between. CDR3 sequence: CASSQDSGVNYEQYF. In nucleotides, the CDR3 is TGTGCCAGCAGCCAAGATTCGGGAGTGAACTACGAGCAGTACTTC.

The chain uses TRBV15 and TRBJ2-7, with TRBD1 identical over 11 bases. The CDR3 contains 16 residues. V trimming: 0 bases; J trimming: 4 bases; junction bases outside the gene matches: 5. From germline, CDR1 is LNHNV and CDR2 YYDKDF (reference sequence). The CDR3 region is CATSRDTGTGGYEQYF. CDR3 nucleotides: TGTGCCACCAGCAGAGACACCGGGACAGGGGGATACGAGCAGTACTTC. The full variable domain, completed using reference TRBV15 and TRBJ2-7, is DAMVIQNPRYQVTQFGKPVTLSCSQTLNHNVMYWYQQKSSQAPKLLFHYYDKDFNNEADTPDNFQSRRPNTSFCFLDIRSPGLGDTAMYLCATSRDTGTGGYEQYFGPGTRLTVT.

This chain connects TRBV5-4 to TRBJ1-2; the match to TRBD1 covers 9 bases. This CDR3 is built from 14 residues. Trimming took 4 bases from V and 4 from J; bases not matched to a gene: 5. CDR1 SGHNT and CDR2 YYREEE come from the germline V gene (reference sequence). CDR3 sequence: CASSTDRGGYGYTF. In nucleotides, the CDR3 is TGTGCCAGCAGCACGGACAGGGGCGGCTATGGCTACACCTTC. The variable domain in full, completed from reference TRBV5-4 and TRBJ1-2, reads ETGVTQSPTHLIKTRGQQVTLRCSSQSGHNTVSWYQQALGQGPQFIFQYYREEENGRGNFPPRFSGLQFPNYSSELNVNALELDDSALYLCASSTDRGGYGYTFGSGTRLTVV.

This clone came up once. The rearrangement links TRBV12-3 or TRBV12-4 to TRBJ1-6; D remains ambiguous. Trimming shortened V by 3 bases and J by 11 bases, and 11 bases separated the two germline ends. This CDR3 is 13 amino acids long. In DNA, the CDR3 is TGTGCCAGCAGTTTGGGCGGGGAAACACCCCTCCACTTT. Protein: CASSLGGETPLHF.

The chain links TRBV6-4 to TRBJ2-3, with D possibly matching TRBD1 (5 bases). In germline, CDR1 is MRHNA, CDR2 SNTAGT. Trimming took off 8 bases at V and 2 bases at J, with 11 bases between the two ends. The CDR3 contains 13 residues. The CDR3 is CASGAGHTDTQYF. CDR3 DNA: TGTGCCAGCGGCGCAGGGCACACAGATACGCAGTATTTT.

The rearrangement joins TRBV5-1 to TRBJ1-6; D uncertain. Trimming removed 0 bases from V and 8 bases from J, with 3 bases in between. This CDR3 region has 12 residues. Germline V gene lookup returns CDR1 SGHRS and CDR2 YFSETQ. The chain's CDR3 is CASSLGDSPLHF. In DNA form, the CDR3 reads TGCGCCAGCAGCTTGGGCGATTCACCCCTCCACTTT.